The rows below give T cell receptor beta chains drawn from one sample of a study of T cell repertoires in cytomegalovirus infection. The antigens of these receptors remain unknown. A single record per CDR3 protein comes from TCRdb applying MiXCR to the reads. The data show some 920,000 distinct CDR3 sequences, around 29% seen once. Sequenced material: cultured CD8+ T cells from PBMCs, taken from culture after CMV antigen stimulation. The receptors were gathered from a human donor in good health (CMV status not recorded). Some clones in this sample may be carry-over from other donors' samples. The CDR3 runs from the conserved cysteine through the conserved F or W. D genes are given only for firm matches. The listing skips clone size in some rows; elsewhere it reads once, few, many or a size class.

V	D	size	J	CDR3	DNA
TRBV29-1	TRBD1	NA	TRBJ2-7	CSGGTGELAEQYF	TGCAGCGGGGGGACAGGGGAGTTGGCCGAGCAGTACTTC
TRBV7-9	TRBD2	NA	TRBJ2-1	CTSSLDQPGLAGSGAYNEQFF	TGTACCAGCAGCTTAGACCAACCGGGACTAGCGGGGAGTGGTGCCTACAATGAGCAGTTCTTC
TRBV11-1	NA	few	TRBJ2-1	CASSFTATSYSYNEQFF	TGTGCCAGCAGCTTTACAGCGACTTCTTACTCCTACAATGAGCAGTTCTTC
TRBV7-9	NA	NA	TRBJ2-3	CASQPHPDTQYF	TGTGCCAGCCAACCTCATCCAGATACGCAGTATTTT
TRBV5-1	NA	NA	TRBJ2-5	CASSLGATTGPRRETQYF	TGCGCCAGCAGCTTGGGGGCGACGACGGGGCCTAGGAGGGAGACCCAGTACTTC
TRBV12-3/TRBV12-4	TRBD1	many	TRBJ1-1	CASSLGTAINLYMNTEAFF	TGTGCCAGCAGTTTGGGGACAGCCATCAACCTATACATGAACACTGAAGCTTTCTTT
TRBV5-4	NA	once	TRBJ1-2	CASSLLENYGYTF	TGTGCCAGCAGTTTGCTGGAGAACTATGGCTACACCTTC
TRBV5-4	TRBD1	few	TRBJ2-3	CASSSGTGKDTQYF	TGTGCCAGCAGCTCCGGGACAGGGAAAGATACGCAGTATTTT
TRBV19	NA	once	TRBJ1-1	CASSPGLKNTEAFF	TGTGCCAGTTCCCCCGGACTGAAGAACACTGAAGCTTTCTTT
TRBV2	NA	few	TRBJ1-6	CASSWTALPHF	TGTGCCAGCTCCTGGACCGCGCTACCCCACTTT
TRBV29-1	NA	NA	TRBJ2-7	CSVGKGAELYF	NA
TRBV12-3/TRBV12-4	TRBD1	few	TRBJ1-2	CASSPTPGQFYGYTF	TGTGCCAGCAGTCCCACTCCGGGACAGTTTTATGGCTACACCTTC
TRBV12-3/TRBV12-4	NA	NA	TRBJ1-1	CASEGPSPTEAFF	TGTGCTTCGGAAGGGCCTAGTCCTACTGAAGCTTTCTTT
TRBV7-8	NA	NA	TRBJ2-7	CASSNGRDYEQYF	TGTGCCAGCAGCAACGGACGGGACTACGAGCAGTACTTC
TRBV5-1	NA	NA	TRBJ1-2	CASSLESGGGGYGYTF	TGCGCCAGCAGCTTGGAGTCTGGGGGTGGAGGCTATGGCTACACCTTC
TRBV18	NA	NA	TRBJ2-1	CASSPQATTSRDWDEQFF	TGTGCCAGCTCACCACAAGCCACCACATCACGCGATTGGGATGAGCAGTTCTTC
TRBV6-6	NA	NA	TRBJ1-2	CASSYSRSSEGYTF	TGTGCCAGCAGTTACTCGAGGTCTAGCGAGGGCTACACCTTC
TRBV19	NA	NA	TRBJ1-5	CASFPGVSNQPQHF	TGTGCCAGTTTTCCAGGGGTGAGCAATCAGCCCCAGCATTTT
TRBV11-3	NA	NA	TRBJ1-1	CASSPTSQGEAFF	TGTGCCAGCAGCCCCACCTCACAGGGTGAAGCTTTCTTT
TRBV19	NA	many	TRBJ1-5	CASSIVWALDQPQHF	TGTGCCAGTAGTATAGTGTGGGCACTAGATCAGCCCCAGCATTTT
TRBV19	TRBD1	NA	TRBJ2-4	CASSKLGTGNIQYF	TGTGCCAGTAGTAAGCTCGGGACAGGGAACATTCAGTACTTC
TRBV7-6	NA	few	TRBJ1-4	CASSPRPTGSGEKLFF	TGTGCCAGCAGCCCTAGGCCTACAGGGTCGGGCGAAAAACTGTTTTTT
TRBV12-3/TRBV12-4	TRBD1	many	TRBJ2-3	CASSSPLTGGAEDTQYF	TGTGCCAGCAGTTCCCCCTTGACAGGGGGCGCCGAGGATACGCAGTATTTT
TRBV12-3/TRBV12-4	NA	NA	TRBJ2-7	CASTTLDGSYEQYF	TGTGCCAGTACCACGTTGGACGGCTCCTACGAGCAGTACTTC
TRBV4-3	NA	NA	TRBJ2-1	CASSQVVAAPGSQFF	TGCGCCAGCAGCCAAGTTGTAGCAGCACCGGGATCGCAGTTCTTC
TRBV4-3	NA	NA	TRBJ2-1	CASSPSGVNNEQFF	TGCGCCAGCAGTCCCTCGGGGGTGAACAATGAGCAGTTCTTC
TRBV11-1	TRBD1	NA	TRBJ1-2	CASSVTGTGNPYGYTF	TGTGCCAGCAGCGTTACCGGGACAGGGAATCCCTATGGCTACACCTTC